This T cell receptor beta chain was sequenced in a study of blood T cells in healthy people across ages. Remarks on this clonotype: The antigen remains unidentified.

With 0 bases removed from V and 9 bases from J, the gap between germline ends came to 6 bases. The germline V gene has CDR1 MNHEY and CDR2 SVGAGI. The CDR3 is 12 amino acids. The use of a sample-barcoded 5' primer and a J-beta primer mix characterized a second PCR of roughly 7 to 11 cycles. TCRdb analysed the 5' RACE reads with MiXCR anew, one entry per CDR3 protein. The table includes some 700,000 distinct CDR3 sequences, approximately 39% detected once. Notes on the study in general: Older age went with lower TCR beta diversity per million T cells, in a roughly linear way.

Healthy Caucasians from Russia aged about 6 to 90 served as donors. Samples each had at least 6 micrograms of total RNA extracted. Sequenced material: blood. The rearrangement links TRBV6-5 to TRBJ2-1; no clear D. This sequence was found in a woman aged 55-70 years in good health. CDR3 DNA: TGTGCCAGCAGTTACTCGTACGGTGAGCAGTTCTTC. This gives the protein CASSYSYGEQFF.